Each of the 14 T cell receptor beta chains below was sequenced from the same sample in a study of blood T cells in healthy people across ages. It was with a sample-barcoded 5' primer and a J-beta primer mix that a second PCR of roughly 6 to 12 cycles was run. TCRdb re-called the 5' RACE reads with MiXCR, one entry per CDR3 protein. This sample yields approximately 800,000 distinct CDR3 sequences, of which 55% to 65% are seen a single time; 25% to 30% belongs to the top ten. Sample: blood. The source of these receptors is a man aged 25 to 40 in good health.

This chain connects TRBV7-2 to TRBJ2-5, with a tentative D call TRBD1 (5 bases). The germline V gene encodes CDR1 SGHTA and CDR2 FQGNSA. The CDR3 runs 15 residues. With 1 base removed from V and 5 bases from J, the gap between germline ends came to 14 bases. The CDR3 sequence: CASSLEPGWKETQYF. The CDR3 bases are TGTGCCAGCAGCTTAGAGCCAGGGTGGAAGGAGACCCAGTACTTC.

Details on this clonotype: This may stem from a read error, because a much larger clone lies one nucleotide away. The chain recombines TRBV11-1 with TRBJ2-1; unclear D gene. V was cut by 7 bases and J by 6 bases, with 4 bases left in between. Germline CDR1 reads SGHAT; CDR2 reads FQDESV (reference sequence). The CDR3 runs to 10 residues. The CDR3 reads CASMGNEQFF. The CDR3 DNA follows: TGTGCCAGCATGGGCAATGAGCAGTTCTTC.

The genes are TRBV5-1 and TRBJ2-7; 8 bases match TRBD1. J was trimmed by 1 base and V by 1 base; bases with no gene match: 10. Germline V gene data show CDR1 as SGHRS and CDR2 as YFSETQ. The CDR3 is 17 residues long. In DNA, the CDR3 is TGCGCCAGCAGCTTGAAGGGGCAGGGGGCGATTTCCTACGAGCAGTACTTC. Encoded protein: CASSLKGQGAISYEQYF.

This chain connects TRBV20-1 to TRBJ2-1; D remains ambiguous. The CDR3 sequence is 12 residues long. Germline CDR1 and CDR2: DFQATT and SNEGSKA (reference sequence). Trimming removed 3 bases at V and 8 bases at J, with 11 bases between. This chain's CDR3 is CSARAWADEQFF. The CDR3 coding sequence is TGCAGTGCTAGGGCTTGGGCTGATGAGCAGTTCTTC.

The J gene is TRBJ2-7, the V gene TRBV27, with TRBD1 matching over 10 bases. This CDR3 has 15 amino acids. From germline, CDR1 is MNHEY and CDR2 SMNVEV (reference sequence). Trimming removed 5 bases from V and 2 bases from J; junction bases left unmatched: 6. CDR3 residues: CASSPGTGVPYEQYF. Written as DNA, the CDR3 is TGTGCCAGCAGTCCAGGGACAGGGGTCCCCTACGAGCAGTACTTC.

This clonotype was recorded a few times. The genes are TRBV7-2 and TRBJ2-1; 7 nucleotides align to TRBD1. This CDR3 contains 13 residues. Per the germline V gene, CDR1 is SGHTA and CDR2 is FQGNSA. The V segment lost 5 bases and the J segment 7 bases; nucleotides outside the gene matches: 5. As DNA, the CDR3 is TGTGCCAGCAGCCCCTACAGGGGAAATGAGCAGTTCTTC. This encodes CASSPYRGNEQFF.

The genes are TRBV29-1 and TRBJ2-1; D is unclear. The CDR3 runs to 13 residues. The V and J ends lost 5 bases and 4 bases respectively, with 12 bases between them. CDR1 SQVTM and CDR2 ANQGSEA come from the germline V gene. CDR3 DNA sequence: TGCAGCGTTCGGGCAGGATATTACAATGAGCAGTTCTTC. Translated, it gives CSVRAGYYNEQFF.

V gene TRBV15 combines with J gene TRBJ2-7, with 10 bases that match TRBD2. The DNA end lines up better with TRBJ2-5; the J call may be wrong. The CDR3 consists of 17 residues. CDR1 and CDR2 (germline): LNHNV, YYDKDF (reference sequence). The CDR3 region has the DNA TGTGCCACCAGCAGAGATCCCCCGGGACTAGCGAAAGAGACCCAGTACTTC. Encoded protein: CATSRDPPGLAKETQYF.

The chain carries TRBV3-1 and TRBJ2-3; D is unresolved. Trimming stripped 0 bases from V and 2 bases from J, with 9 bases between. The CDR3 has 15 amino acids. Germline values: CDR1 LGHDT, CDR2 YNNKEL (reference sequence). The CDR3 is CASSQDLTTTDTQYF. The DNA for the CDR3 is TGTGCCAGCAGCCAAGATCTGACAACCACAGATACGCAGTATTTT.

The chain is built from TRBV12-3 or TRBV12-4 and TRBJ1-2; D remains unclear. Trimming stripped 5 bases from V and 11 bases from J, with 21 bases between. The CDR3 runs 14 residues. CDR3 protein: CASSDPGRAARYTF. The CDR3 DNA sequence: TGTGCCAGCAGTGACCCCGGGAGAGCCGCCCGGTACACCTTC.

The chain uses TRBV24-1 and TRBJ2-5, with no clear D. The germline V gene has CDR1 KGHDR and CDR2 SFDVKD. V lost 6 bases to trimming and J lost 4 bases, with 5 bases between them. There are 11 residues in the CDR3. The CDR3 nucleotides are TGTGCCACCAGTATGGGAGAGACCCAGTACTTC. Translated, it gives CATSMGETQYF.

The chain has TRBV27 and TRBJ2-2; D is undetermined. Germline V gives CDR1 MNHEY, CDR2 SMNVEV (reference sequence). The germline V and J ends were trimmed by 5 bases and 5 bases, with 12 bases remaining between them. The CDR3 loop spans 14 amino acids. The CDR3 here is CASSPEHGTGELFF. The CDR3 coding sequence is TGTGCCAGCAGTCCGGAACATGGGACCGGGGAGCTGTTTTTT.

This chain uses TRBV12-3 or TRBV12-4 with TRBJ1-1; D possibly corresponds to TRBD1 (5 bases). This CDR3 has 14 residues. Trimming took 2 bases from V and 4 from J, leaving 11 bases between them. CDR3 amino acids: CASSLRDGGTEAFF. In DNA, the CDR3 is TGTGCCAGCAGTTTACGGGATGGGGGCACTGAAGCTTTCTTT.

The chain has TRBV5-1 and TRBJ2-7, with D perhaps TRBD1 (6 bases). The CDR3 contains 12 residues. V was clipped by 5 bases and J by 6 bases, with 12 bases between them. In germline, CDR1 is SGHRS, CDR2 YFSETQ. The CDR3 DNA reads TGCGCCAGCAGTGCGACAGGCCCCGAGCAGTACTTC. Its translation is CASSATGPEQYF.